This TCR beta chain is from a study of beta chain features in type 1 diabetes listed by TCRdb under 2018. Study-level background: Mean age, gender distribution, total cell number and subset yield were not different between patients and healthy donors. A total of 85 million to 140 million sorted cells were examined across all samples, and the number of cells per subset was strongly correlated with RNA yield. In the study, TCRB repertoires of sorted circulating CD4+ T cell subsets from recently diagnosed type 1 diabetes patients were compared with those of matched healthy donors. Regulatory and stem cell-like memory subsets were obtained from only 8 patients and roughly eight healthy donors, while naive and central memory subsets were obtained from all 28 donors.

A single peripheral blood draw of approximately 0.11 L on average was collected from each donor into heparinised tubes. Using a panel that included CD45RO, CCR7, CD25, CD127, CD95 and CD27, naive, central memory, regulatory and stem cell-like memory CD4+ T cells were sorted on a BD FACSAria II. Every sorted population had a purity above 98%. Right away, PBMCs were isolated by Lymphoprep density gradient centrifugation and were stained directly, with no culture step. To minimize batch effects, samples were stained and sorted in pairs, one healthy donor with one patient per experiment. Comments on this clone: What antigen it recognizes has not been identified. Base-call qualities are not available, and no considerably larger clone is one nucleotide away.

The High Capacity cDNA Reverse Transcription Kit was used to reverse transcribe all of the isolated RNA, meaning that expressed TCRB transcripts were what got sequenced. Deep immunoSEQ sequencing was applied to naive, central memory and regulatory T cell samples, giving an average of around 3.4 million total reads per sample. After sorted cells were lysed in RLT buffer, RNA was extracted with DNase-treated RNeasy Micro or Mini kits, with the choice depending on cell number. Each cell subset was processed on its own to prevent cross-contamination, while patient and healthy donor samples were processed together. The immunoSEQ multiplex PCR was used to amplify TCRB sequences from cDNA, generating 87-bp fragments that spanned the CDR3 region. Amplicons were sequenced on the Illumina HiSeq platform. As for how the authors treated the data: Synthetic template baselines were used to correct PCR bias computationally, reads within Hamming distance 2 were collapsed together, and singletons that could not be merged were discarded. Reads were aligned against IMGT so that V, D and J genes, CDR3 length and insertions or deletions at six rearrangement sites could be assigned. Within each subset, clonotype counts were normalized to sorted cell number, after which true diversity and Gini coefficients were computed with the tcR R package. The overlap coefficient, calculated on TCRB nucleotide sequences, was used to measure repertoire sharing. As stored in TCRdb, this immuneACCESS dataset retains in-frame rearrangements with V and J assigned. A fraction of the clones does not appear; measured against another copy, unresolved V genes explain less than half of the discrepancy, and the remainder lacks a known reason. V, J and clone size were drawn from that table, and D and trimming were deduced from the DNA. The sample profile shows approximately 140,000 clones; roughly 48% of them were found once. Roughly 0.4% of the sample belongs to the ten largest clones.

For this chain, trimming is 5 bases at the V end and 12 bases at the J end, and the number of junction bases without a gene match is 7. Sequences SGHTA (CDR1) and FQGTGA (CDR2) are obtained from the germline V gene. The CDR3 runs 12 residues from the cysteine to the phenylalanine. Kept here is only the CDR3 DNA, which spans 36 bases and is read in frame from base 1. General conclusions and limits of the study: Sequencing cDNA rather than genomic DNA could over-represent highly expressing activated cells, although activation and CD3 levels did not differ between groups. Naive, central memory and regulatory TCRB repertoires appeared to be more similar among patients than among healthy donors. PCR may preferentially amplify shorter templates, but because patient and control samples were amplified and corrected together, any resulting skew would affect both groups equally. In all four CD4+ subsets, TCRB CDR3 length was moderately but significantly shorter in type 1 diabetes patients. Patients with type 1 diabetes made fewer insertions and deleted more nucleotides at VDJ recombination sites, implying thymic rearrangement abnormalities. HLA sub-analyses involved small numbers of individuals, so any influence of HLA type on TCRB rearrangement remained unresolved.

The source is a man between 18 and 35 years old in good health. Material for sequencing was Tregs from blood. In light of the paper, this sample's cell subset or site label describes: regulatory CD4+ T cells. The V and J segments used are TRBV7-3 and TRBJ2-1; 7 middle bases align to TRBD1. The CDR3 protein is CASSKDRVRQFF. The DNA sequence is TGTGCCAGCAGCAAAGACAGGGTAAGGCAGTTCTTC.